The 6 T cell receptor beta chains given below trace back to one sample, sequenced in a study of glioma-infiltrating T cells. Using RNA template, CDR3s of TCR alpha and beta were amplified with iRepertoire arm-PCR. TCRdb processed the multiplex PCR reads anew with MiXCR; each CDR3 protein has one entry. Altogether about 410,000 distinct CDR3 sequences are present, around 45% being singletons, with the ten largest covering about 12%. The sequenced material came from glioma tissue, nonneoplastic brain tissue, or PBMCs (not recorded which). These receptors all come from a human donor with low-grade glioma or glioblastoma, undergoing nonglioma brain surgery, or in good health (not recorded which).

V and J are TRBV7-2 and TRBJ2-7; 10 positions match TRBD1. After removal of 5 bases from V and 3 bases from J, the junction contained 7 bases not matched to a gene. The CDR3 consists of 15 residues. Germline loops: CDR1 SGHTA, CDR2 FQGNSA. CDR3 sequence (DNA): TGTGCCAGCAGCCTGGACAGGGGGTTGAACTACGAGCAGTACTTC. It is translated as CASSLDRGLNYEQYF.

This clonotype has a count of ten or more. This rearrangement joins TRBV28 to TRBJ1-2; D call uncertain. From germline, CDR1 is MDHEN and CDR2 SYDVKM. V was clipped by 3 bases and J by 3 bases, with 11 bases between them. CDR3 length: 14 amino acids. DNA of the CDR3: TGTGCCAGCAGTTTGCCAGACCCTTACTATGGCTACACCTTC. Its translation is CASSLPDPYYGYTF.

In the case of this clonotype: The junction departs from the called germline gene at one end, perhaps through a read error. The chain recombines TRBV27 with TRBJ2-2; D possibly corresponds to TRBD2 (6 bases). CDR1 MNHEY and CDR2 SMNVEV come from the germline V gene (reference sequence). The CDR3 spans 16 residues. CDR3 coding DNA: TGTGCCAGCAGTTTTTTGACTTTTGGAAACACCGGGGGGCTGTTTTTT. It codes for CASSFLTFGNTGGLFF.

This clonotype was detected only a few times. A much larger clone differs from this one at a single base, so this may be a read error. The chain carries TRBV6-1 and TRBJ2-3; D not resolved. Germline V gene sequence: CDR1 MNHNS, CDR2 SASEGT. The CDR3 consists of 14 residues. V was pared by 6 bases and J by 1 base, with 11 bases between. In DNA form, the CDR3 reads TGTGCCAGCAGGTCTCATGGGGGCACAGATACGCAGTATTTT. It encodes CASRSHGGTDTQYF.

This chain uses TRBV5-4 with TRBJ2-7; D is unresolved. Germline-derived CDR1 and CDR2 are SGHNT and YYREEE (reference sequence). The CDR3 covers 15 residues. V was shortened by 0 bases and J by 3 bases, with 13 bases between the two germline ends. Here the CDR3 DNA reads TGTGCCAGCAGCTTGGATAAGGGTTCGGGCTACGAGCAGTACTTC. Residues: CASSLDKGSGYEQYF.

This clonotype was recorded many times. Here the CDR3 DNA reads TGTGCCATCAGGACTAGCGGGAGCACAGATACGCAGTATTTT. As protein: CAIRTSGSTDTQYF. The chain is built from TRBV10-3 and TRBJ2-3, with TRBD2 matching over 10 bases. Trimming cost V 6 bases and J 0 bases; bases outside gene matches: 0. The CDR3 extends over 14 amino acids. From germline, CDR1 is ENHRY and CDR2 SYGVKD.